This passage covers 14 T cell receptor beta chains from one sample sequenced in a study of regulatory T cells in long-lasting Graves disease. Time point meaning: persistent/refractory GD, antithyroid drugs over 5 years with positive TRAb. PBMC RNA served as the TCR library source. CDR3 regions were amplified by Arm-PCR using iRepertoire HTBI primers to build TCR beta libraries. TCRdb reanalysed the multiplex PCR reads using MiXCR and keeps one entry per CDR3 protein. The profile covers 650,000 to 700,000 distinct CDR3 sequences, with about 30% appearing a single time and roughly 41% taken by the ten largest. The material sequenced was peripheral blood mononuclear cells (PBMCs), taken when the disease was refractory, from a patient treated with antithyroid drugs. The origin of the receptors is a female donor with Graves disease.

Many counts were recorded for this clonotype. The chain uses TRBV6-2 or TRBV6-3 and TRBJ1-2, with D perhaps matching TRBD1 (6 bases). Between the trimmed V and J ends, which lost 2 bases and 8 bases, there was a span of 18 bases. Per germline, CDR1 MNHEY and CDR2 SVGEGT. CDR3 size: 15 residues. CDR3 sequence (DNA): TGTGCCAGCAGTTACGACTCTGGCAGGGGTCAAGGCTACACCTTC. Translation gives CASSYDSGRGQGYTF.

The V call is TRBV5-1, the J call TRBJ2-1; TRBD1 is a possible D gene (6 bases). The CDR3 covers 12 residues. CDR1 and CDR2 (germline): SGHRS, YFSETQ. Trimming took off 7 bases at V and 4 bases at J, with 9 bases between the two ends. The CDR3 DNA reads TGCGCCAGCGGGGACAATTACAATGAGCAGTTCTTC. Its translation: CASGDNYNEQFF. Full variable domain (outside the CDR3, taken from reference TRBV5-1 and TRBJ2-1): KAGVTQTPRYLIKTRGQQVTLSCSPISGHRSVSWYQQTPGQGLQFLFEYFSETQRNKGNFPGRFSGRQFSNSRSEMNVSTLELGDSALYLCASGDNYNEQFFGPGTRLTVL.

This clonotype has only a few counts. The chain has TRBV27 and TRBJ2-4, with D perhaps being TRBD1 or TRBD2 (5 bases each). The germline V and J ends were trimmed by 4 bases and 4 bases, with 8 bases remaining between them. CDR1 and CDR2 from the germline V gene are MNHEY and SMNVEV (reference sequence). The CDR3 consists of 13 residues. The CDR3: CASSWGRKNIQYF. The CDR3 bases are TGTGCCAGCAGTTGGGGACGGAAAAACATTCAGTACTTC.

In this sample, this clonotype turned up a few times. The V gene is TRBV6-5, the J gene TRBJ2-2, with TRBD1 matching over 8 bases. The CDR3 extends over 15 amino acids. V lost 2 bases to trimming and J lost 3 bases; unmatched junction nucleotides: 2. The germline gives CDR1 MNHEY, CDR2 SVGAGI. The CDR3 nucleotides read TGTGCCAGCAGTTACGACAGGGGAGACACCGGGGAGCTGTTTTTT. This gives the protein CASSYDRGDTGELFF.

CDR3 region: CASSLADRASGNYEQYF. The CDR3 nucleotides read TGCGCCAGCAGCTTGGCCGACCGAGCTAGCGGGAACTACGAGCAGTACTTC. The rearrangement joins TRBV5-1 to TRBJ2-7; 9 bases line up with TRBD2. Germline V CDR1 and CDR2: SGHRS, YFSETQ. With 0 bases clipped from V and 3 bases from J, the junction kept 10 bases outside the gene matches. This CDR3 is built from 17 residues.

CDR3 sequence (DNA): TGTGCCAGCAGCGCCGAGGGACAGAGTAACTACGAGCAGTACTTC. Protein product: CASSAEGQSNYEQYF. The gene calls are TRBV9 and TRBJ2-7; 7 positions match TRBD1. The ends lost 3 bases at V and 3 bases at J; junction bases unmatched: 9. This CDR3 has 15 residues. Germline values: CDR1 SGDLS, CDR2 YYNGEE.

This rearrangement joins TRBV19 to TRBJ2-2; 8 bases align to TRBD2. Germline V gives CDR1 LNHDA, CDR2 SQIVND (reference sequence). The CDR3 length is 16 residues. The J segment lost 5 bases and the V segment lost 3 bases, leaving 8 bases of the junction unmatched. The chain's CDR3 is CASSINGRAWTGELFF. CDR3 DNA sequence: TGTGCCAGTAGTATCAACGGGAGGGCCTGGACCGGGGAGCTGTTTTTT.

This clonotype was observed at least ten times. Here the CDR3 DNA reads TGTGCCAGCAGCTTACACACTACCGATCAGCCCCAGCATTTT. Protein product: CASSLHTTDQPQHF. The chain couples TRBV11-2 to TRBJ1-5; no firm D call. The CDR3 sequence is 14 residues long. V lost 2 bases, J lost 5 bases, and 10 bases lay in between. The V gene's germline CDR1 is SGHAT and CDR2 FQNNGV.

This chain connects TRBV12-3 or TRBV12-4 to TRBJ2-7; TRBD2 agrees at 9 bases. V was pared by 3 bases and J by 3 bases, with 9 bases of the junction left unmatched. The CDR3 length is 16 residues. In nucleotides, the CDR3 is TGTGCCAGCAGTTTCCTCTTTAGCGGGAGAGGCTACGAGCAGTACTTC. This encodes CASSFLFSGRGYEQYF.

J is TRBJ1-2 and V is TRBV3-1, with 7 bases aligning to TRBD1. CDR3 length: 15 amino acids. V was pared by 4 bases and J by 2 bases, with 7 bases of the junction left unmatched. Germline V CDR1 and CDR2: LGHDT, YNNKEL (reference sequence). DNA for the CDR3: TGTGCCAGCAGCCGCGACAGGGCGGAGAACTATGGCTACACCTTC. The encoded protein is CASSRDRAENYGYTF.

This clonotype occurred many times. The V and J genes are TRBV6-1 and TRBJ1-1; D is unresolved. Germline V CDR1 and CDR2: MNHNS, SASEGT. V lost 6 bases and J lost 4, with 12 bases in between. The CDR3 covers 13 residues. The DNA of the CDR3 is TGTGCCAGCAGAGAGGCGAAAGGCACTGAAGCTTTCTTT. Protein: CASREAKGTEAFF.

A few counts support this clonotype. This rearrangement joins TRBV6-1 to TRBJ1-1, with D uncertain. CDR1 and CDR2 (germline): MNHNS, SASEGT. The CDR3 length is 13 residues. The germline V and J ends were trimmed by 6 bases and 10 bases, with 18 bases remaining between them. CDR3 loop: CASRSAARGSAFF. The DNA of the CDR3 is TGTGCCAGCAGGTCGGCCGCCCGGGGTTCAGCTTTCTTT.

The chain combines TRBV6-2 or TRBV6-3 with TRBJ2-1; TRBD1 is a possible D gene (6 bases). Trimming took 6 bases from V and 2 from J, leaving 11 bases between them. CDR3 length equals 14 residues. The V gene's germline CDR1 is MNHEY and CDR2 SVGEGT. The chain's CDR3 is CASSYGTPYNEQFF. The CDR3 DNA reads TGTGCCAGCAGCTACGGGACACCCTACAATGAGCAGTTCTTC.

This clonotype occurred a few times. The chain employs TRBV20-1 and TRBJ1-1; the D gene is possibly TRBD1 (5 bases). Trimming removed 4 bases at V and 5 bases at J, with 23 bases between. The CDR3 runs 16 residues. Germline V CDR1 and CDR2: DFQATT, SNEGSKA (reference sequence). The DNA of the CDR3 is TGCAGTGCTATAAGAACAGGACCCAGGCGGTATACTGAAGCTTTCTTT. Translated: CSAIRTGPRRYTEAFF.